The 15 T cell receptor beta chains below were found in one sample sequenced in a study of blood T cells in healthy people across ages. Primed by a sample-barcoded 5' primer and a J-beta primer mix, a second PCR proceeded for about 7 to 12 cycles. TCRdb ran MiXCR on the 5' RACE reads and lists one entry per CDR3 protein. Counted here are 790,000 or so distinct CDR3 sequences, roughly 50% occurring once; the ten biggest clones make up 20% to 30%. The sequenced sample consisted of blood. The receptors stem from a man aged 35-49 years in good health.

The chain is built from TRBV4-3 and TRBJ2-1; D uncertain. The CDR3 has 15 residues. The germline V gene encodes CDR1 LGHNA and CDR2 YSLEER. V lost 1 base to trimming and J lost 3 bases, with 10 bases between them. Here the CDR3 DNA reads TGCGCCAGCAGCCAAGCCCCCACCCTCTACAATGAGCAGTTCTTC. It translates to CASSQAPTLYNEQFF.

The chain links TRBV12-3 or TRBV12-4 to TRBJ1-1; D remains unclear. V shed 6 bases and J shed 1 base, with 12 bases lying between them. The CDR3 spans 14 residues. Here the CDR3 DNA reads TGTGCCAGCAGCCGAATCCCAGGGAACACTGAAGCTTTCTTT. Residues: CASSRIPGNTEAFF.

This clonotype was recorded once. This chain joins TRBV20-1 and TRBJ2-5; 9 bases fit TRBD2. Germline CDR1 is DFQATT and CDR2 is SNEGSKA (reference sequence). The CDR3 is 17 amino acids. Trimming at V came to 3 bases and at J to 2 bases, leaving 13 bases not matched to a gene. CDR3 coding DNA: TGCAGTGCTAGTGGGGTGGGGGGACTAGCACTTCAAGAGACCCAGTACTTC. This gives the protein CSASGVGGLALQETQYF.

This chain uses TRBV7-2 with TRBJ2-3, with 11 bases that match TRBD2. CDR1 and CDR2 (germline): SGHTA, FQGNSA. The CDR3 is made up of 16 amino acids. J gave up 5 bases and V 2 bases, and 6 bases lay outside the gene matches. CDR3 coding DNA: TGTGCCAGCAGCTTACTAGCGGGAGGAGACGGAGATACGCAGTATTTT. Its protein is CASSLLAGGDGDTQYF.

Worth noting for this clonotype: At one boundary the junction diverges from the germline segment, which might be a read error. The J gene is TRBJ1-4, the V gene TRBV12-3 or TRBV12-4; D ambiguous. This CDR3 has 12 amino acids. CDR3 loop: CAGSYGKVKLFF. CDR3 nucleotide sequence: TGTGCCGGCAGTTACGGGAAGGTCAAACTGTTTTTT.

This clonotype was detected once. The V gene is TRBV9, the J gene TRBJ2-2, with D possibly matching TRBD1 (6 bases). Trimming removed 0 bases from V and 4 bases from J, with 7 bases in between. This CDR3 comprises 14 residues. In germline, CDR1 is SGDLS, CDR2 YYNGEE. Here the CDR3 DNA reads TGTGCCAGCAGCGTAGAACAGGGCACCGGGGAGCTGTTTTTT. It specifies CASSVEQGTGELFF.

The genes are TRBV13 and TRBJ2-5, with 12 bases fitting TRBD2. The germline V gene has CDR1 PRHDT and CDR2 FYEKMQ (reference sequence). CDR3 length: 15 amino acids. Germline trimming cut 5 bases from V and 5 bases from J; bases unmatched to any gene: 6. The CDR3 sequence is CASSTRTSGVETQYF. The CDR3 nucleotides read TGTGCCAGCAGCACACGGACTAGCGGGGTGGAGACCCAGTACTTC. Full variable domain (rest looked up from reference TRBV13 and TRBJ2-5): AAGVIQSPRHLIKEKRETATLKCYPIPRHDTVYWYQQGPGQDPQFLISFYEKMQSDKGSIPDRFSAQQFSDYHSELNMSSLELGDSALYFCASSTRTSGVETQYFGPGTRLLVL.

V gene TRBV28 combines with J gene TRBJ1-1; tentatively, D is TRBD1 (5 bases). Trimming removed 8 bases from V and 7 bases from J, with 20 bases in between. CDR3 length: 14 amino acids. Germline V gene lookup returns CDR1 MDHEN and CDR2 SYDVKM. The DNA of the CDR3 is TGTGCCAGCCAGGGAGGCTTGGGAAGGAATGAAGCTTTCTTT. Its protein is CASQGGLGRNEAFF.

The chain joins TRBV27 to TRBJ1-2; D uncertain. Looked up from germline, CDR1 is MNHEY and CDR2 is SMNVEV (reference sequence). V shed 6 bases and J shed 8 bases, with 16 bases lying between them. This CDR3 is built from 13 residues. CDR3 bases: TGTGCCAGCAGCACAGCTGCCGGGTGGGGCTACACCTTC. It is translated as CASSTAAGWGYTF.

This clonotype has more than one count but fewer than ten. This sequence joins TRBV20-1 and TRBJ2-3; 8 bases align to TRBD1. Germline assignment: CDR1 DFQATT and CDR2 SNEGSKA (reference sequence). The V segment lost 3 bases and the J segment 2 bases; nucleotides outside the gene matches: 7. CDR3 length: 15 amino acids. As DNA, the CDR3 is TGCAGTGCTAGTCTGACGGGACAGGACACAGATACGCAGTATTTT. Translating gives CSASLTGQDTDTQYF.

This rearrangement joins TRBV5-4 to TRBJ2-7; D gene unclear. The end of the DNA is better explained by TRBJ2-5, so the J call may be wrong. The germline gives CDR1 SGHNT, CDR2 YYREEE (reference sequence). The CDR3 consists of 15 residues. The CDR3, as DNA: TGTGCCAGCAGCTTGGTTGGGCCGCAACAAGAGACCCAGTACTTC. Translation: CASSLVGPQQETQYF.

V is TRBV19 and J is TRBJ2-6; TRBD2 is a possible D gene (5 bases). The V end was cut by 7 bases, the J end by 0 bases, with 13 bases between. This CDR3 spans 16 amino acids. Germline-derived CDR1 and CDR2 are LNHDA and SQIVND (reference sequence). The CDR3 DNA is TGTGCCAGTACCGGCGGGTCCCCCTCTGGGGCCAACGTCCTGACTTTC. It translates to CASTGGSPSGANVLTF.

This clonotype was recorded once. Germline is not matched at one junction end, which may reflect a read error. The rearrangement uses TRBV20-1 and TRBJ2-6; TRBD1 is a possible D gene (5 bases). There are 13 residues in the CDR3. Germline V gene data show CDR1 as DFQATT and CDR2 as SNEGSKA (reference sequence). The DNA of the CDR3 is TGCAGTGCCAGAGAATCTGGGGCCAACGTCCAGACTTTC. Protein product: CSARESGANVQTF.

The chain recombines TRBV29-1 with TRBJ2-7, with 12 nucleotides matching TRBD2. The J call is in doubt because the DNA end fits TRBJ2-5 better. The CDR3 covers 12 residues. The germline V gene encodes CDR1 SQVTM and CDR2 ANQGSEA. CDR3 coding DNA: TGCAGCGTTGGGACTAGCGGGAAGACCCAGTACTTC. It yields the protein CSVGTSGKTQYF.

The rearrangement joins TRBV20-1 to TRBJ1-5; D is undetermined. The CDR3 contains 13 residues. Germline-derived CDR1 and CDR2 are DFQATT and SNEGSKA (reference sequence). The CDR3 region has the DNA TGCAGCATTTGGCCCGTTAGCAATCAGCCCCAGCATTTT. It codes for CSIWPVSNQPQHF.